This T cell receptor beta chain was observed in a study of HIV-infected patients and healthy controls (dated by TCRdb to 2013 to 2014). Turning to the overall study: CD4 counts were modestly but significantly increased in about 85% of the 16 patients after three months of therapy, but they remained below normal ranges. No consistent shift in CD8 counts was seen during early therapy, whereas a slight rise was seen in the CD4:CD8 ratio. After a further year of therapy, viral load was undetectable in all patients, having already become undetectable in about 75% of the 16 patients by the second bleed. Patients exhibited no overall T-cell lymphocytopenia, and total CDR3 counts per chain were not significantly different from those of controls. The study tested whether deep TCR repertoire sequencing of HIV patients' small blood samples could capture immune perturbation and reconstitution. The paper's findings and limits, for the study overall: In the samples, alpha-beta chain pairing was left undetermined. HIV-infected repertoires showed significantly elevated mean Gini indices relative to controls, which possibly reflects oligoclonality. Eight alpha and eight beta V genes showed significantly different mean usage between HIV-infected patients and controls. Compared with untreated HIV+ repertoires, healthy control repertoires had roughly threefold more distinct CDR3s and higher Shannon diversity. HIV-associated CDR3s exhibited a significant reduction in frequency during therapy, whereas CMV-associated CDR3s exhibited no significant change, although the majority increased in frequency. Rare events from HIV-infected data received too much weight under size-matching, and comparisons were complicated by unequal numbers of distinct sequences between patients and controls. The study did not determine donor HLA types. By Jaccard index and by the count of highly shared sequences, healthy controls shared more CDR3s between individuals than HIV+ patients did. MAIT cell alpha-chain CDR3s were present at high frequency in healthy controls but severely depleted in HIV+ repertoires. Size-matched repertoire data did not replicate the apparent post-therapy recovery of the Gini index in HIV-infected patients. The therapy captured by the treated samples lasted only about three months, arguably too short a period to observe immune reconstitution given low adult thymic output. The observed differences in diversity were not explained by the slight differences in age and sex profiles between the study cohorts. Only sixteen HIV-infected individuals were processed, which the authors considered a major limit on how widely the findings apply. The use of whole blood limited sequencing depth and precluded separation of the dynamics of distinct T-cell subpopulations.

Follow-up blood from HIV-infected patients was collected roughly three months, about 14 weeks, after antiretroviral therapy began. Whole blood was used without fractionating the cells, so the repertoire represented all peripheral T cells without sorting. For RNA extraction, an approximately 2.3 ml sample of peripheral blood was drawn into Tempus tubes. Patients with febrile or AIDS-related illness, tumors, hepatitis B or C coinfection, immunomodulatory therapy, recent vaccination or treatment interruptions were excluded from enrollment. Residual genomic DNA was removed with the TURBO-DNase kit and globin mRNA was depleted with GLOBINclear. Reverse transcription of 500 ng RNA was performed with SuperScript III using primers directed against the alpha and beta constant regions. Alpha and beta chain libraries were generated separately via chain-specific third strand synthesis with multiplexing indices. In the protocol, all rearrangements within a chain were amplified with a single primer pair so that primer bias was avoided, and molecular barcodes were added to each cDNA molecule. The SP2 sequencing primer site and a random hexamer were carried on a 5' RACE adapter, to which purified cDNA was joined by T4 RNA Ligase 1. With slow temperature ramps used to favor optimal annealing, second strand synthesis was primed from the SP2 site with Phusion polymerase. Joined together, two random hexamer sequences that had both been added before amplification formed the 12-nucleotide barcode of each molecule. An amplification PCR of approximately 24 cycles with P5s and P7 primers came after a short first PCR that had added P5 and P7 adapter elements plus a second index. The libraries went through approximately 25 PCR cycles in total, were quantified on a Qubit, were sized on a Bioanalyzer, and were diluted to around 4.1 nM. Sequencing of the normalized libraries was performed on an Illumina MiSeq with 2 x 250 paired-end kits. Into around 9.4 ul Tris-Cl, the reverse transcription reactions were eluted following cleanup on MinElute columns. Adapter ligations were incubated for less than 30 hours at 16 degrees C and subsequently purified with AMPure XP beads at a 1:1 ratio. On the authors' methods: A modified Decombinator that output V, J, insert and barcode information was used to process the demultiplexed FASTQ files. Any sequence that shared a barcode yet differed from the dominant sequence was discarded as an error, and the number of original cDNA molecules was estimated by counting barcodes clustered at Levenshtein distance 3. The R packages ineq, vegan, igraph and RCytoscape were used for downstream analyses, with IMGT nomenclature and CDR3 definitions applied. To avoid skew from clonal expansion, each TCR was counted once, and V gene usage was computed over distinct sequences. Within a donor, similarity networks joined unique CDR3 amino acid sequences in every case where two of them were separated by a single Levenshtein edit. The authors compiled published HIV-specific CDR3s (roughly 86 alpha, roughly 700 beta) and CMV-specific CDR3s (approximately 14 alpha, a few hundred beta) and searched for them in the repertoires. It was shown by random subsampling to size-matched repertoires that the decreased diversity of patients was not caused by their lower sequence numbers. Clones were called with MiXCR by TCRdb after fastp trimmed the public reads at Q25, and only in-frame beta chains were retained. Rows with a matching CDR3 protein are joined into one entry that keeps the most common DNA and genes. TCRdb, not the authors, supplied the V and J calls. In all, the sample holds a few thousand distinct CDR3 sequences, and approximately 9% of those were seen once. The top ten constitute around 24% of the sample.

In the germline V gene (reference sequence), CDR1 corresponds to SGHKS and CDR2 to YYEKEE. Spanning cysteine to phenylalanine, the CDR3 consists of 14 amino acids. Kept here is only the CDR3 DNA, which spans 42 bases and is read in frame from base 1. Trimming removed 1 base from V and 7 bases from J, leaving 12 bases between the germline ends. Details on this clonotype: Its cognate antigen has yet to be identified. The input lacks base qualities; no much larger clone sits a single base away.

The chain is encoded by TRBV5-5 joined to TRBJ1-5; the D gene is perhaps TRBD1, from 6 matching bases. This TCR was recovered from an adult with HIV infection. The specimen was blood, collected during antiretroviral therapy. The nucleotide sequence is given as TGTGCCAGCAGCTTGATGTACAGGGACCAGCCCCAGCATTTT. Its amino acids are CASSLMYRDQPQHF.